The rows below give T cell receptor beta chains drawn from one sample of a study of shared clonotypes between healthy human individuals. Method: immunoSEQ multiplex PCR; TCRdb's copy keeps in-frame clones and lacks some. Of 2 million to 2.5 million clones listed, roughly 93% are singletons. Sequencing was done on a sample of naive CD4+ T cells from PBMCs. Receptors originate from a man aged 18 to 30 in good health. Some clones in this sample may be carry-over from other donors' samples. Each CDR3 is given with its conserved first and last residue. The order of the fields is D gene, V gene, J gene, clone size, CDR3 DNA, CDR3 protein. D genes are given only for firm matches. Size values are once, few and many counts, or a class for expanded clones, and some rows have none.

>.|TRBV5-1|TRBJ2-7|.
TGCGCCAGCAGCTTGGAGAAGCAGGAGCAGTATTTC
CASSLEKQEQYF
>.|TRBV7-3|TRBJ2-6|.
TGTGCCAGCAGCCTCACGGGGTCTGGGGCCAACGTCCTGACTTTC
CASSLTGSGANVLTF
>TRBD2|TRBV28|TRBJ2-3|once
TGTGCCAGCAGTTTTTCTAGCGGATCTCAGAGGGATACGCAGTATTTT
CASSFSSGSQRDTQYF
>.|TRBV7-3|TRBJ2-2|.
TGTGCCAGCAGCTTGGCGGGGACCGGGGAGCTGTTTTTT
CASSLAGTGELFF
>.|TRBV5-4|TRBJ1-3|.
TGTGCCAGCAGGATGTCCGGGGGTCCCAGAAACACCATATATTTT
CASRMSGGPRNTIYF
>.|TRBV28|TRBJ1-1|.
TGTGCCAGCTCTCTCTCGGGGGCGGGGGCTTTCTTT
CASSLSGAGAFF
>TRBD1|TRBV30|TRBJ2-7|.
TGTGCCTGCACCGACAGGGCGAGCTCCTACGAGCAGTACTTC
CACTDRASSYEQYF
>.|TRBV27|TRBJ2-6|.
TGTGCCAGCAGCAGTAGGACCGGGACAAAAGGAAGTGTTGGCTCTGGGGCCAACGTCCTGACTTTC
CASSSRTGTKGSVGSGANVLTF
>.|TRBV29-1|TRBJ2-5|.
TGCAGCGTTGCGGGCACCGACCAAGAGACCCAGTACTTC
CSVAGTDQETQYF
>TRBD1|TRBV7-9|TRBJ2-1|.
TGTGCCAGCAGCTTAGGCGTGGGGACAGGGATAAATGAGCAGTTCTTC
CASSLGVGTGINEQFF
>.|TRBV4-3|TRBJ2-1|once
TGCGCCAGCAGCCAAAAATCGGGCGGTATGTCCTCCTACAATGAGCAGTTCTTC
CASSQKSGGMSSYNEQFF
>.|TRBV5-1|TRBJ2-1|.
TGCGCCAGCAGCTTGCCCCTCGTACTAAGCTCCTACAATGAGCAGTTCTTC
CASSLPLVLSSYNEQFF
>.|TRBV30|TRBJ2-2|.
TGTGCCTGGAACGTTCGGTATATCGCCGGGGAGCTGTTTTTT
CAWNVRYIAGELFF
>.|TRBV5-1|TRBJ1-2|once
TGCGCCAGCAGCTCCGGGACCCCGGCGGGGTATGGCTACACCTTC
CASSSGTPAGYGYTF
>.|TRBV19|TRBJ1-3|.
TGTGCCAGTAGTATCCGGGTGACAGCTCTCTCTGGAAACACCATATATTTT
CASSIRVTALSGNTIYF
>.|TRBV5-1|TRBJ1-2|.
TGCGCCAGCAGCTTGGTAGAAGGGGCTCCTAACTATGGCTACACCTTC
CASSLVEGAPNYGYTF
>.|TRBV7-2|TRBJ2-7|.
TGTGCCAGCAGCTTATCTAGCTCCTACGAGCAGTACTTC
CASSLSSSYEQYF
>.|TRBV10-3|TRBJ2-7|once
TGTGCCGGGGACGGAGGGACCTACGAGCAGTACTTC
CAGDGGTYEQYF
>TRBD1|TRBV7-9|TRBJ2-7|.
TGTGCCAGCAGCCGGACAGGATCCTACGAGCAGTACTTC
CASSRTGSYEQYF
>.|TRBV7-2|TRBJ2-7|.
TGTGCCAGCAGCCCTAGGATGTCAGGGAGGTACGAGCAGTACTTC
CASSPRMSGRYEQYF
>TRBD2|TRBV10-3|TRBJ2-7|.
TGTGCCATCAGTGAGTTCAGTAGCGGGAGAAATTACGAGCAGTACTTC
CAISEFSSGRNYEQYF
>.|TRBV28|TRBJ1-2|.
TGTGCCAGCACAAACTCAGGGATCCCTGGCTACACCTTC
CASTNSGIPGYTF
>.|TRBV7-9|TRBJ2-7|.
TGTGCCAGCAGTCCTCGGGACACTGGTTCCTACGAGCAGTACTTC
CASSPRDTGSYEQYF
>.|TRBV6-1|TRBJ1-3|.
TGTGCCAGCAGTGAAGCAGCTGGAAACACCATATATTTT
CASSEAAGNTIYF
>TRBD1|TRBV28|TRBJ2-7|.
TGTGCCAGCAGTTCGCCGGGACAGGGGGCTTCCGAGCAGTACTTC
CASSSPGQGASEQYF
>TRBD2|TRBV7-9|TRBJ2-5|.
TGTGCCAGCAGCTTATTACTAGCGGGCCTCCAAGAGACCCAGTACTTC
CASSLLLAGLQETQYF
>.|TRBV7-6|TRBJ1-2|.
TGTGCCAGCAGCTTAGGAGGGCAATATAACTATGGCTACACCTTC
CASSLGGQYNYGYTF
>TRBD1|TRBV7-9|TRBJ1-4|.
TGTGCCAGCAGCCCAAGTCGGACAGGGGAAGAAAAACTGTTTTTT
CASSPSRTGEEKLFF
>.|TRBV15|TRBJ2-5|.
TGTGCCACCAGCAGAGCCAAAGAGACCCAGTACTTC
CATSRAKETQYF
>TRBD2|TRBV15|TRBJ2-1|.
TGTGCCAGCGGGAGGGGTTACAATGAGCAGTTCTTC
CASGRGYNEQFF
>.|TRBV5-4|TRBJ1-1|.
TGTGCCAGCAGCCCCCCCGGGACCCGGAACGAAGCTTTCTTT
CASSPPGTRNEAFF
>.|TRBV20-1|TRBJ1-2|.
TGCAGTGCTACAAAGGGGGTTGGCTACACCTTC
CSATKGVGYTF
>.|TRBV6-5|TRBJ2-1|.
TGTGCCAGCAGTTACTCCGGGAGAGAGAATGAGCAGTTCTTC
CASSYSGRENEQFF